Listed below are T cell receptor beta chains from one sample, sequenced in a study of Ad26.COV2.S vaccination and SARS-CoV-2 variants. The table came from immunoSEQ multiplex PCR; TCRdb's copy has only in-frame clones and leaves some out. This sample has a few hundred thousand clones, with about 90% found just once. Source: peripheral blood, taken in a trial of Ad26.COV2.S vaccine versus placebo. Receptors originate from a person aged 18-65 years who received the Ad26.COV2.S COVID-19 vaccine or a placebo. The CDR3 runs from the conserved cysteine through the conserved F or W. A D gene is named only where the DNA matches it firmly. Size is omitted from some rows. Given values are once, few, many or a class for expanded clones.

V gene: TRBV7-2
J gene: TRBJ2-2
D gene: .
clone size: .
CDR3 protein: CASSSRQNTGELFF
CDR3 DNA: TGTGCCAGCAGCTCCAGACAGAACACCGGGGAGCTGTTTTTT

V gene: TRBV15
J gene: TRBJ2-1
D gene: TRBD2
clone size: .
CDR3 protein: CATSRDLVGTSGYNEQFF
CDR3 DNA: TGTGCCACCAGCAGAGATCTGGTCGGGACTAGCGGATACAATGAGCAGTTCTTC

V gene: TRBV5-1
J gene: TRBJ1-1
D gene: TRBD1
clone size: .
CDR3 protein: CASSWTGGDTEAFF
CDR3 DNA: TGCGCCAGCAGCTGGACAGGGGGGGACACTGAAGCTTTCTTT

V gene: TRBV19
J gene: TRBJ2-3
D gene: TRBD2
clone size: .
CDR3 protein: CASARLAGHTDTQYF
CDR3 DNA: TGTGCCAGCGCTAGACTAGCGGGACACACAGATACGCAGTATTTT

V gene: TRBV7-9
J gene: TRBJ1-1
D gene: .
clone size: .
CDR3 protein: CASSLVSSATEAFF
CDR3 DNA: TGTGCCAGCAGCTTAGTTTCGTCAGCGACTGAAGCTTTCTTT

V gene: TRBV6-5
J gene: TRBJ2-3
D gene: TRBD2
clone size: .
CDR3 protein: CASSYASGADTQYF
CDR3 DNA: TGTGCCAGCAGTTATGCTAGCGGGGCCGATACGCAGTATTTT

V gene: TRBV4-3
J gene: TRBJ2-7
D gene: .
clone size: few
CDR3 protein: CASSQDLGLGPGYEQYF
CDR3 DNA: TGCGCCAGCAGCCAAGATCTCGGGCTAGGCCCGGGATACGAGCAGTACTTC

V gene: TRBV4-1
J gene: TRBJ1-1
D gene: .
clone size: .
CDR3 protein: CASSQPNRGLEAFF
CDR3 DNA: TGCGCCAGCAGCCAACCAAATAGGGGCCTGGAAGCTTTCTTT

V gene: TRBV18
J gene: TRBJ2-5
D gene: .
clone size: .
CDR3 protein: CASSPDAQETQYF
CDR3 DNA: TGTGCCAGCTCACCCGACGCCCAAGAGACCCAGTACTTC

V gene: TRBV9
J gene: TRBJ1-2
D gene: .
clone size: .
CDR3 protein: CASSVGGTGYGYTF
CDR3 DNA: TGTGCCAGCAGCGTAGGAGGGACCGGCTATGGCTACACCTTC

V gene: TRBV6-5
J gene: TRBJ2-7
D gene: TRBD1
clone size: .
CDR3 protein: CASRAPGTGFYEQYF
CDR3 DNA: TGTGCCAGCAGGGCCCCCGGGACAGGATTCTACGAGCAGTACTTC

V gene: TRBV2
J gene: TRBJ1-4
D gene: .
clone size: .
CDR3 protein: CASSEPGTNNEKLFF
CDR3 DNA: TGTGCCAGCAGCGAGCCCGGGACGAATAATGAAAAACTGTTTTTT

V gene: TRBV7-2
J gene: TRBJ2-7
D gene: TRBD2
clone size: .
CDR3 protein: CASSERLAEAYEQYF
CDR3 DNA: TGTGCCAGCAGCGAAAGACTAGCGGAAGCCTACGAGCAGTACTTC

V gene: TRBV7-2
J gene: TRBJ2-7
D gene: .
clone size: .
CDR3 protein: CASSLAATAYEQYF
CDR3 DNA: TGTGCCAGCAGCTTAGCAGCGACCGCCTACGAGCAGTACTTC

V gene: TRBV28
J gene: TRBJ2-3
D gene: .
clone size: few
CDR3 protein: CASSLKWLGTDTQYF
CDR3 DNA: TGTGCCAGCAGTTTAAAATGGCTGGGCACAGATACGCAGTATTTT

V gene: TRBV28
J gene: TRBJ2-1
D gene: TRBD2
clone size: .
CDR3 protein: CASSYSGSRNEQFF
CDR3 DNA: TGTGCCAGCAGTTACAGCGGGAGTCGGAATGAGCAGTTCTTC

V gene: TRBV15
J gene: TRBJ1-2
D gene: .
clone size: .
CDR3 protein: CATNLPTF
CDR3 DNA: TGTGCCACCAACCTCCCCACCTTC

V gene: TRBV19
J gene: TRBJ2-7
D gene: TRBD2
clone size: .
CDR3 protein: CASSILSGGRPHEQYF
CDR3 DNA: TGTGCCAGTAGTATACTCTCAGGCGGGAGGCCCCACGAGCAGTACTTC

V gene: TRBV2
J gene: TRBJ2-1
D gene: TRBD2
clone size: .
CDR3 protein: CASSEPRTSGGYNEQFF
CDR3 DNA: TGTGCCAGCAGTGAACCCCGGACTAGCGGGGGGTACAATGAGCAGTTCTTC

V gene: TRBV19
J gene: TRBJ1-5
D gene: .
clone size: .
CDR3 protein: CASSTVPRGGRQHF
CDR3 DNA: TGTGCCAGTAGTACCGTACCGAGAGGAGGGAGGCAGCATTTT

V gene: TRBV6-2/TRBV6-3
J gene: TRBJ2-1
D gene: TRBD2
clone size: once
CDR3 protein: CASSPPSGRPYNEQFF
CDR3 DNA: TGTGCCAGCAGTCCGCCTAGCGGGAGACCCTACAATGAGCAGTTCTTC

V gene: TRBV3-1/TRBV3-2
J gene: TRBJ1-2
D gene: TRBD1
clone size: .
CDR3 protein: CASSQEGQGGYGYTF
CDR3 DNA: TGTGCCAGCAGCCAAGAGGGACAGGGAGGCTATGGCTACACCTTC

V gene: TRBV11-2
J gene: TRBJ1-5
D gene: .
clone size: .
CDR3 protein: CASSRDGRSNQPQHF
CDR3 DNA: TGTGCCAGCAGCAGGGATGGGCGGAGCAATCAGCCCCAGCATTTT